A selection of T cell receptor beta chains follows, all from one sample in a study of CD8+CD57+ T cells in acquired aplastic anemia. TCRdb ran MiXCR on the reads and lists one entry per CDR3 protein. Seen here are around 400,000 distinct CDR3 sequences, roughly 68% observed once, and the top ten hold 3.5% to 4.5%. Sequenced input: sorted CD4+, CD8+, or CD8+CD57+ T cells (not recorded which) from PBMCs. The receptors come from a human donor in good health, serving as a control. The CDR3 runs from the conserved cysteine through the conserved F or W. Fields, in order: V gene, D gene, clone size, J gene, CDR3 DNA, CDR3 protein. A D gene is named only where the DNA matches it firmly. Size is stated for part of the rows, as once, few or many counts, or as a class when the clone is expanded.

TRBV12-3/TRBV12-4,NA,NA,TRBJ2-3,TGTGCCAGCAGCTGGGGCGCTCACCATAGCACAGATACGCAGTATTTT,CASSWGAHHSTDTQYF
TRBV15,NA,NA,TRBJ2-7,TGTGCCACCAGCAGAGATGGTAGGGGGTTCTGCGAGCAGTACTTC,CATSRDGRGFCEQYF
TRBV20-1,NA,NA,TRBJ1-1,TGCAGTGCTTCCGCCGGAGGTTCTGGCGCTTTCTTT,CSASAGGSGAFF
TRBV6-2/TRBV6-3,TRBD1,NA,TRBJ2-7,TGTGCCAGCAGTTACCGGGACAGGGGTTACTACGAGCAGTACTTC,CASSYRDRGYYEQYF
TRBV11-3,NA,many,TRBJ2-2,TGTGCCAGCAGCTTCATTCCCGGGGAGCTGTTTTTT,CASSFIPGELFF
TRBV10-1,TRBD1,NA,TRBJ1-4,TGCGCCAGCAGACAGGGGGCATGGAGAGAAAAACTGTTTTTT,CASRQGAWREKLFF
TRBV7-3,NA,once,TRBJ1-2,TGTGCCAGCAGCCAAGGCGCCGGCGGCTATGTCTACACCTTC,CASSQGAGGYVYTF
TRBV25-1,TRBD1,few,TRBJ1-2,TGTGCCAGCAGTGATCGGACAGGGGGCGGATACTATGGCTACACCTTC,CASSDRTGGGYYGYTF
TRBV11-3,NA,once,TRBJ1-1,TGTGCCAGCGAGCTAGAGAGGAACACTGAAGCCTTCTTT,CASELERNTEAFF
TRBV24-1,TRBD1,NA,TRBJ1-2,TGTGCCACCAGTCGAGGGGGCGACTATGGCTACACCTTC,CATSRGGDYGYTF
TRBV7-8,NA,many,TRBJ2-3,TGTGCCAGCAGCGATGCCGCTTTGGGGAATACGCAGTATTTT,CASSDAALGNTQYF
TRBV24-1,TRBD1,NA,TRBJ1-2,TGTGCCACCAGTGACAACAGGGGTAGCTACACCTTC,CATSDNRGSYTF
TRBV7-8,NA,few,TRBJ2-3,TGTGCCAGCCGCGCCAGTAGCACAGATACGCAGTATTTT,CASRASSTDTQYF
TRBV12-3/TRBV12-4,NA,few,TRBJ1-6,TGTGCCAGCAGCTTAGAGCAGGGCGATTCACCCCTCCACTTT,CASSLEQGDSPLHF
TRBV5-1,NA,NA,TRBJ2-7,TGCGCCAGCAGCTTGTTGGCCGAGAGCTCCTACGAGCAGTACTTC,CASSLLAESSYEQYF
TRBV6-5,NA,many,TRBJ2-5,TGTGCCAGCAGTTACTCGACAGCCCAAGAGACCCAGTACTTC,CASSYSTAQETQYF
TRBV15,TRBD1,NA,TRBJ1-5,TGTGCCACAACGGGGACAGGGTCCAATCAGCCCCAGCATTTT,CATTGTGSNQPQHF
TRBV15,TRBD1,NA,TRBJ2-7,TGTGCCACCAGCACCGGGACAGTGGTCAGGGGCTACGAGCAGTACTTC,CATSTGTVVRGYEQYF
TRBV6-6,TRBD2,many,TRBJ2-3,TGTGCCAGCAGCAGGACTAGCGGGGCCTTATCCACAGATACGCAGTATTTT,CASSRTSGALSTDTQYF
TRBV5-6,NA,many,TRBJ1-5,TGTGCCAGCAGCTTGGTCGCGGGGCCCGATCAGCCCCAGCATTTT,CASSLVAGPDQPQHF
TRBV11-2,TRBD1,NA,TRBJ1-2,TGTGCCAGCGGAATAGGGGGCGCTGACTATGGCTACACCTTC,CASGIGGADYGYTF
TRBV20-1,NA,NA,TRBJ1-1,TGCAGTGCTGCACTAGCGAGGGCGTACGCTTTCTTT,CSAALARAYAFF
TRBV7-2,NA,NA,TRBJ1-5,TGTGCCAGCAGCACTGATAGGGCCAACGTCCTCCCGTTCTTT,CASSTDRANVLPFF
TRBV7-3,NA,NA,TRBJ2-3,TGTGCCAGCAGCTTAAGTAGAGATCAGCCCCAGCAGCAGTATTTT,CASSLSRDQPQQQYF
TRBV10-3,NA,many,TRBJ1-5,TGTGCCATCAGTGACAGGGTTGATCAGCCCCAGCATTTT,CAISDRVDQPQHF
TRBV10-2,NA,few,TRBJ2-7,TGCGCCAGCAGTGACCCCGAAGGGAACGAGCAGTACTTC,CASSDPEGNEQYF
TRBV19,TRBD1,many,TRBJ1-4,TGTGCCAGTAGGATTACTTCCGGGACAGGGAATGAAAAACTGTTTTTT,CASRITSGTGNEKLFF
TRBV25-1,NA,NA,TRBJ1-6,TGTGCCAGCAGTGAACAGATTAATTCACCCCTCCACTTT,CASSEQINSPLHF
TRBV7-9,NA,NA,TRBJ1-2,TGTGCCAGCAGCTTCTGCCAAGCTGGGGCCGACGTCCTGTTC,CASSFCQAGADVLF
TRBV7-2,NA,NA,TRBJ1-2,TGTGCCAGCAGCTTAGTCAGAAGGTACGACTATGGCTACACCTTC,CASSLVRRYDYGYTF
TRBV7-9,TRBD1,NA,TRBJ1-6,TGTGCCAGCAGCCTGGACAGGGACAGGGGAAGTTCACCCCTCCACTTT,CASSLDRDRGSSPLHF
TRBV25-1,NA,few,TRBJ1-2,TGTGCCAGCAGTGAAGAATGGGGAGGTGGCTACACCTTC,CASSEEWGGGYTF
TRBV7-2,NA,NA,TRBJ2-7,TGTGCCAGCAGCCTAGGTACGTCTAGTGAGTTGTACTTC,CASSLGTSSELYF
TRBV19,NA,NA,TRBJ2-7,TGTGCCAGTCGAGAGTGGTCGGGACGGAGTTCGTCCTACGAGCAGTACTTC,CASREWSGRSSSYEQYF
TRBV11-3,TRBD2,many,TRBJ2-3,TGTGCCAGCAGCCCAGGGACTAGCGGAGCTAGCACAGATACGCAGTATTTT,CASSPGTSGASTDTQYF
TRBV7-2,TRBD1,many,TRBJ2-5,TGTGCCAGCAGCTGGGACAGGGGACTCCAAGAGACCCAGTACTTC,CASSWDRGLQETQYF
TRBV5-1,NA,NA,TRBJ1-4,TGCGCCAGCGGCCTAGGCGGCAGATCAACTAATGAAAAACTGTTTTTT,CASGLGGRSTNEKLFF
TRBV28,NA,many,TRBJ1-2,TGTGCCAGCAGTTCAGGCCGAAAACTCTATGGCTACACCTTC,CASSSGRKLYGYTF
TRBV2,NA,NA,TRBJ2-6,TGTGCCAGCTCGAAAGCTGGGGCCAACGTCCTGACTTTC,CASSKAGANVLTF
TRBV20-1,TRBD2,NA,TRBJ2-3,TGCAGTGCTAGCAAGGTAGGGGCGGGGGGGCAGTATTTT,CSASKVGAGGQYF
TRBV9,NA,NA,TRBJ2-1,TGTGCCAGCAGTTCGGAGGGTTATAATGCGCAGTATTTC,CASSSEGYNAQYF
TRBV7-9,TRBD1,NA,TRBJ1-6,TGTGCCAGCAGCGTGGACAGGGGCTCACCCCTCCACTTT,CASSVDRGSPLHF
TRBV10-1,NA,many,TRBJ2-2,TGCGCCAGCAGTGACAGGGCGCCCGGGGAGCTGTTTTTT,CASSDRAPGELFF
TRBV12-3/TRBV12-4,NA,NA,TRBJ1-5,TGTGCCGGCAGTTTGGTACATGAGCAGCCCCAGCATTTT,CAGSLVHEQPQHF
TRBV2,TRBD1,many,TRBJ1-1,TGTGCCAGCAGGTCTACAGGGGTACCAGAAGCTTTCTTT,CASRSTGVPEAFF
TRBV20-1,NA,many,TRBJ2-7,TGCAGTGCTGGCGCCCAGGACGAGCAGTACTTC,CSAGAQDEQYF
TRBV7-9,NA,NA,TRBJ1-2,TGTGCCAGCAGCCAGCGGGGGTCGGCCGGCTATGTCGACACCTTC,CASSQRGSAGYVDTF
TRBV20-1,TRBD1,many,TRBJ1-5,TGCAGTGCTAGGGGTTACAGGGGGCCTAGCAATCAGCCCCAGCATTTT,CSARGYRGPSNQPQHF
TRBV27,NA,NA,TRBJ1-1,TGTGCCAGCAGACGGTCGGGGGAATTACCCATGAACACTGAAGCTTTCTTT,CASRRSGELPMNTEAFF
TRBV5-1,TRBD1,few,TRBJ1-2,TGCGCCAGCAGCCAAGATGGGCAGGGGGCTGGCTACACCTTC,CASSQDGQGAGYTF
TRBV14,TRBD1,once,TRBJ2-2,TGTGCCAGCAGTCTGGATCGGGCAGGGGGCCTCGAGGGGGAGCTGTTTTTT,CASSLDRAGGLEGELFF
TRBV20-1,TRBD1,NA,TRBJ1-4,TGCAGTGCGACCAGGGGGGGAACTAATGAAAAACTGTTTTTT,CSATRGGTNEKLFF
TRBV19,TRBD1,NA,TRBJ1-5,TGTGCCAGTAGTCCGAGACAGGGGTACCAGCCCCAGCATTTT,CASSPRQGYQPQHF
TRBV7-9,NA,NA,TRBJ2-1,TGTGCCAGCAGCTTAGCCTCCCTAGCACCCGAGCAGTTCTTC,CASSLASLAPEQFF
TRBV19,NA,many,TRBJ1-4,TGTGCCAGTAGTAACACAGGGCTCAGGCTGTTTTTT,CASSNTGLRLFF
TRBV6-2/TRBV6-3,TRBD2,NA,TRBJ2-5,TGTGCCAGCAGTTCAATCACCGGGTGGGTAGCGGGGGTCCAAGAGACCCAGTACTTC,CASSSITGWVAGVQETQYF
TRBV12-3/TRBV12-4,NA,NA,TRBJ1-1,TGTGCCAGCACAATAATACGAGGAACTGAAGCTTTCTTT,CASTIIRGTEAFF
TRBV19,NA,few,TRBJ2-7,TGTGTACCTCAGGGTGAGAGCTCCTACGAGCAGTACTTC,CVPQGESSYEQYF